This entry lists 2 T cell receptor beta chains sequenced from one sample in a study of T-cell reconstitution after alpha-beta-depleted transplantation in children. Unique molecular identifiers were used to barcode this TCRbeta library. MiXCR was run by TCRdb on the PCR reads, yielding one entry per CDR3 protein. The sample records about a million distinct CDR3 sequences, around 30% being singletons. The specimen was PBMCs, mostly from graft donor cells, collected 360 days after TCRalphabeta/CD19-depleted stem cell transplant. The receptors come from a boy less than two years old who had a stem cell transplant for SCID, so the T cells may come from the graft donor.

This clonotype showed up just a few times. The chain combines TRBV12-3 or TRBV12-4 with TRBJ2-1; unclear D gene. Trimming took 2 bases from V and 4 from J, leaving 6 bases between them. The CDR3 loop spans 13 amino acids. CDR3 DNA: TGTGCCAGCAGTTTATCCCAATACAATGAGCAGTTCTTC. Protein product: CASSLSQYNEQFF.

The chain uses TRBV6-1 and TRBJ2-3, with 7 positions matching TRBD1. The CDR3 covers 16 residues. Per germline, CDR1 MNHNS and CDR2 SASEGT. J was trimmed by 2 bases and V by 7 bases; bases with no gene match: 12. DNA for the CDR3: TGTGCCAGCAACCACAAACGGGACAGCAACACAGATACGCAGTATTTT. Protein sequence: CASNHKRDSNTDTQYF.